This T cell receptor (beta chain) was recorded in a study of blood T cell repertoires in COVID-19. The wider study: From the United States, Italy and Spain came samples of acute and convalescent COVID-19.

In the original workflow: The assay estimated nucleated cells by amplifying reference gene primers. Clones were sequenced by immunoSEQ multiplex PCR, and TCRdb holds only the in-frame ones, with some missing. V and J calls and clone size are as listed in that table; D and trimming were resolved from the DNA. The sample yields 130,000 or so clones, around 87% seen once. Germline assignment: CDR1 KGHSH and CDR2 LQKENI. V lost 1 base to trimming and J lost 0 bases; unmatched junction nucleotides: 7. This CDR3 is built from 17 residues. This chain joins TRBV18 and TRBJ2-3; 7 nucleotides agree with TRBD2. The sequence was collected from a man aged 65 to 79 with active or convalescent COVID-19. The sample taken for sequencing was peripheral blood. The CDR3: CASSPLGLGTSTDTQYF. DNA of the CDR3: TGTGCCAGCTCACCACTCGGACTAGGCACTAGCACAGATACGCAGTATTTT.